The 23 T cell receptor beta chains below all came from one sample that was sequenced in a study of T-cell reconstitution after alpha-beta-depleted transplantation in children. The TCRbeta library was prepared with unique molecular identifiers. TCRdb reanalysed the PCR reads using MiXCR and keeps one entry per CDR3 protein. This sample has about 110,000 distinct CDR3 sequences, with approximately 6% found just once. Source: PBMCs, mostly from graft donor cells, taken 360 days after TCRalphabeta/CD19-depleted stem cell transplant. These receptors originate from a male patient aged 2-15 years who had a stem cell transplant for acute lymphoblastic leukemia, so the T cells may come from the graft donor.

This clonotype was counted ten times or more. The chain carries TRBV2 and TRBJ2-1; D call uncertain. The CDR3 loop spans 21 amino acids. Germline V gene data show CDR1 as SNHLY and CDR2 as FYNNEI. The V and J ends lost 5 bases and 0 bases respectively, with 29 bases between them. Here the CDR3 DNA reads TGTGCCAGCAGTCTCCCAGCCCAGGTCCCGCTAGTACCTCCCTCCTACAATGAGCAGTTCTTC. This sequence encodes CASSLPAQVPLVPPSYNEQFF.

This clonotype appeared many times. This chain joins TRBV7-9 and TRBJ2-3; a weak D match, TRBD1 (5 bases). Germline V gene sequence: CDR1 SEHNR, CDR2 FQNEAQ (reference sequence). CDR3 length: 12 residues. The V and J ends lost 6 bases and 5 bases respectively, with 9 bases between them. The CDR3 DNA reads TGTGCCAGCAGAAATACAGGAGATACGCAGTATTTT. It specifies CASRNTGDTQYF.

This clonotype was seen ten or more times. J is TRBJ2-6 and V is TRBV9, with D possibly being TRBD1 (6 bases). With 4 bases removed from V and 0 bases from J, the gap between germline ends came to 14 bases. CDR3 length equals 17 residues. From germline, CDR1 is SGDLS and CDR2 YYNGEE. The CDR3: CASSLQGHLSGANVLTF. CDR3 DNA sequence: TGTGCCAGCAGCCTCCAGGGACACCTCTCTGGGGCCAACGTCCTGACTTTC. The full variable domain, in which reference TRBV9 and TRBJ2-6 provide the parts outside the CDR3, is DSGVTQTPKHLITATGQRVTLRCSPRSGDLSVYWYQQSLDQGLQFLIQYYNGEERAKGNILERFSAQQFPDLHSELNLSSLELGDSALYFCASSLQGHLSGANVLTFGAGSRLTVL.

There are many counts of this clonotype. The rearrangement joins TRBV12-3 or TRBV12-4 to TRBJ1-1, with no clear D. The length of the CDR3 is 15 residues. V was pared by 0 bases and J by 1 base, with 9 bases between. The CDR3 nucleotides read TGTGCCAGCAGTTTAGCCCGGGGTGGGAACACTGAAGCTTTCTTT. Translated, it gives CASSLARGGNTEAFF.

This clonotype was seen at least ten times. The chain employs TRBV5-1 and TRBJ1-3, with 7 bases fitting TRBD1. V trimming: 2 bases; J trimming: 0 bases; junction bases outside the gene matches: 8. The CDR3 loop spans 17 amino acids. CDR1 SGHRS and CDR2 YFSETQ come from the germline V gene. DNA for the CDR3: TGCGCCAGCAGCTTAGCACCGACAGGGATCTCTGGAAACACCATATATTTT. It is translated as CASSLAPTGISGNTIYF. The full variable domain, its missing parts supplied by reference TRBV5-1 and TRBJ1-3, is KAGVTQTPRYLIKTRGQQVTLSCSPISGHRSVSWYQQTPGQGLQFLFEYFSETQRNKGNFPGRFSGRQFSNSRSEMNVSTLELGDSALYLCASSLAPTGISGNTIYFGEGSWLTVV.

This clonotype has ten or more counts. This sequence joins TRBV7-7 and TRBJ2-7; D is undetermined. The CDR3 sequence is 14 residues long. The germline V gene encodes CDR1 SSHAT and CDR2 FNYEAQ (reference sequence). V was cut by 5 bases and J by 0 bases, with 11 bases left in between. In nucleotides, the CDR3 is TGTGCCAGCAGCCCAGGACGGCACTCCTACGAGCAGTACTTC. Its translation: CASSPGRHSYEQYF.

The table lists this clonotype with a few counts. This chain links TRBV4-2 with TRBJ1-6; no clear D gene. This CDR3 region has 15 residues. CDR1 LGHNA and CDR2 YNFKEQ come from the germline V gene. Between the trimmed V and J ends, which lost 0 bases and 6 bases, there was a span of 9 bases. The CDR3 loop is CASSQDRRPNSPLHF. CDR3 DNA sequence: TGTGCCAGCAGCCAAGATCGCCGGCCTAATTCACCCCTCCACTTT.

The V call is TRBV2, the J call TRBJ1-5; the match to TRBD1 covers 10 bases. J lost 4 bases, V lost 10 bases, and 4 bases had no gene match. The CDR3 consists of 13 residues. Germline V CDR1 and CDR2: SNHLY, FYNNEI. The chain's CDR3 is CATRDRGNQPQHF. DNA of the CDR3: TGTGCCACCCGGGACAGGGGAAATCAGCCCCAGCATTTT.

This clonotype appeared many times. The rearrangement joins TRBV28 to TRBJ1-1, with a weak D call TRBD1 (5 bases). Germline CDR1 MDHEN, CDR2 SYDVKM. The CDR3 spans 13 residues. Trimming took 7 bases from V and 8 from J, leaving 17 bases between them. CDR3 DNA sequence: TGTGCCAGCATCTCTGTGGGGGGGTACGAAGCTTTCTTT. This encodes CASISVGGYEAFF.

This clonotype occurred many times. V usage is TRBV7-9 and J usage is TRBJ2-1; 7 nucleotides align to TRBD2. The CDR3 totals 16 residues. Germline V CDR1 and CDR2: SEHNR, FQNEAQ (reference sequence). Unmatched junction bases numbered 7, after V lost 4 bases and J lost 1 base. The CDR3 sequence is CASSSALASSYNEQFF. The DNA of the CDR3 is TGTGCCAGCAGCTCAGCACTAGCGTCTTCCTACAATGAGCAGTTCTTC.

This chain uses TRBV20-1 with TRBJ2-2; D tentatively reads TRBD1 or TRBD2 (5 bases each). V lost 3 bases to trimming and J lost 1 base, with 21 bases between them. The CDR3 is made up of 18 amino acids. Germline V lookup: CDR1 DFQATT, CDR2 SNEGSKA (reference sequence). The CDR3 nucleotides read TGCAGTGCTAGTACTCTTCTCCCGGGACCGATGAACACCGGGGAGCTGTTTTTT. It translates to CSASTLLPGPMNTGELFF.

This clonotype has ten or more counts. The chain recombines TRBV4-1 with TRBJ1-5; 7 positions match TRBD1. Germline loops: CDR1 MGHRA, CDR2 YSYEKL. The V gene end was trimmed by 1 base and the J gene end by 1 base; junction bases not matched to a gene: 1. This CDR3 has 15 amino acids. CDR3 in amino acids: CASSQGTGSNQPQHF. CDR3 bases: TGCGCCAGCAGCCAAGGGACAGGCAGCAATCAGCCCCAGCATTTT.

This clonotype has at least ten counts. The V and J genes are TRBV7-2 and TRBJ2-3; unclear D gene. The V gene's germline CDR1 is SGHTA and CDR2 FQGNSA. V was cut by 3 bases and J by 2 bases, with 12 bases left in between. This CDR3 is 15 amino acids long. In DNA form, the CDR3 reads TGTGCCAGCAGCTTCACGGAAGGTTCCACAGATACGCAGTATTTT. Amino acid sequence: CASSFTEGSTDTQYF.

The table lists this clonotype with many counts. CDR3 bases: TGTGCCAGCAGTTTAGGGGTCGTTAATGGCTACACCTTC. This translates into CASSLGVVNGYTF. The chain recombines TRBV12-3 or TRBV12-4 with TRBJ1-2, with D unclear. The CDR3 totals 13 residues. Trimming pared 1 base from V and 6 bases from J, leaving 9 bases between.

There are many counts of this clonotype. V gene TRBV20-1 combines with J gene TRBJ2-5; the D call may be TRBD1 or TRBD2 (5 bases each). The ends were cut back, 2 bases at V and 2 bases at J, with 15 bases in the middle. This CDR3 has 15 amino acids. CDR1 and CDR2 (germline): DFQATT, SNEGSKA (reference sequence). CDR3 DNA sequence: TGCAGTGCTAGATACCTGGGGGTCTTTCAAGAGACCCAGTACTTC. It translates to CSARYLGVFQETQYF.

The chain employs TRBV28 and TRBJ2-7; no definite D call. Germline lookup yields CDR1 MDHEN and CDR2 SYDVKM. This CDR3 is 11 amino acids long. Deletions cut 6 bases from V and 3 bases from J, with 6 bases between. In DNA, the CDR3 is TGTGCCAGCAGAATAGGCTACGAGCAGTACTTC. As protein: CASRIGYEQYF.

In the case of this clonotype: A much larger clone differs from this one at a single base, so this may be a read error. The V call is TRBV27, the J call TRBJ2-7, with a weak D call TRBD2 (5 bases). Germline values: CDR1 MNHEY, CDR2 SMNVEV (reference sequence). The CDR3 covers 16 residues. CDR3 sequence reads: CSSSLSGGSIPYEQYF. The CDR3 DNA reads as TGTTCCAGCAGTTTATCTGGCGGGTCCATCCCCTACGAGCAGTACTTC.

CDR3 nucleotides: TGTGCCAGCAGCTTAACCGGGAGACGGGTCGAGCAGTACTTC. Protein sequence: CASSLTGRRVEQYF. J is TRBJ2-7 and V is TRBV7-9; D is perhaps TRBD2 (6 bases). The CDR3 length is 14 residues. Trimming removed 2 bases from V and 6 bases from J, with 14 bases in between. Germline loops: CDR1 SEHNR, CDR2 FQNEAQ (reference sequence).

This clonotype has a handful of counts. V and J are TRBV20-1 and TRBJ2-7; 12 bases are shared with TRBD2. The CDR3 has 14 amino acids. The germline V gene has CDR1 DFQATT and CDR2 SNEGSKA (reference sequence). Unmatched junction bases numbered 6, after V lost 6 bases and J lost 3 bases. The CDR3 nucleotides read TGCAGTGCGCACCAACTAGCGGGAGGCTACGAGCAGTACTTC. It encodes CSAHQLAGGYEQYF.

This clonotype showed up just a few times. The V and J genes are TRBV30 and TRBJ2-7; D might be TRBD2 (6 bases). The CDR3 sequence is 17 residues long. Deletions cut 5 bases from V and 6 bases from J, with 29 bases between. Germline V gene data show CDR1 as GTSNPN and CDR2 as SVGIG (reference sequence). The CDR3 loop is CAWSAGRISHPGLEQYF. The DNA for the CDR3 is TGTGCCTGGTCGGCCGGCAGGATCTCACACCCGGGACTCGAGCAGTACTTC.

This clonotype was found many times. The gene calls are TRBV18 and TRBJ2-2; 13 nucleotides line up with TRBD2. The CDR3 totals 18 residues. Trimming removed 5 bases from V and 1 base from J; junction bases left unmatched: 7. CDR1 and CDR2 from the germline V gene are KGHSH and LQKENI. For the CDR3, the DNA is TGTGCCAGCTCAAGACTAGCGGGAGGCCGGCAGAACACCGGGGAGCTGTTTTTT. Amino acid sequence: CASSRLAGGRQNTGELFF.

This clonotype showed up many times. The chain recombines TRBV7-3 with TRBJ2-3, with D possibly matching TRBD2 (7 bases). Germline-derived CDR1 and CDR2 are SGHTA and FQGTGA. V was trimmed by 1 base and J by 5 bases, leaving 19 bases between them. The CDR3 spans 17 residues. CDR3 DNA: TGTGCCAGCAGCTTAATGAGGGGGGGCCCTGTAATAGATACGCAGTATTTT. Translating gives CASSLMRGGPVIDTQYF.

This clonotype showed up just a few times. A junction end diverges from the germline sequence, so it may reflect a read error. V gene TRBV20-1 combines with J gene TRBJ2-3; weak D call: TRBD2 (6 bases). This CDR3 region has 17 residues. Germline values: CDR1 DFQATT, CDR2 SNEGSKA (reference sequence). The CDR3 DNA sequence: TGCTGTGCTAGAGATCAACCCTTTAGCGGCTACACAGATACGCAGTATTTT. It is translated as CCARDQPFSGYTDTQYF.